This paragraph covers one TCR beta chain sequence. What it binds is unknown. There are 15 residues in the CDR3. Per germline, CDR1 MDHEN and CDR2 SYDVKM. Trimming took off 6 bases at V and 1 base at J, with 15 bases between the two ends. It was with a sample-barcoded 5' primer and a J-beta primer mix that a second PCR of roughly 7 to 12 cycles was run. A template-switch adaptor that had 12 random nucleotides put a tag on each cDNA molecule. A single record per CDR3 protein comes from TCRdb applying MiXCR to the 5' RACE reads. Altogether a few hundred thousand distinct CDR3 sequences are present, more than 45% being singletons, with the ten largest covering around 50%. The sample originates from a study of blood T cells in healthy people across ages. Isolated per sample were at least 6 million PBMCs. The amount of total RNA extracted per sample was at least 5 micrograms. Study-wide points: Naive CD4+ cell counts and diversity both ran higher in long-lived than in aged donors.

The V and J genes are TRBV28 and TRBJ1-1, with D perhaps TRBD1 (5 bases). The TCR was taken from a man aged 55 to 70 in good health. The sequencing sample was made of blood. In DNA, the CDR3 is TGTGCCAGCAGGATGTTAGGGGATAAGAACACTGAAGCTTTCTTT. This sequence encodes CASRMLGDKNTEAFF.